A selection of T cell receptor beta chains follows, all from one sample in a study of blood T cell repertoires in COVID-19. Generated by immunoSEQ multiplex PCR, the TCRdb table keeps only in-frame clones and is missing some. The sample records about 270,000 clones, 88% being singletons. Material for sequencing was PBMCs or T cells enriched from blood (not recorded which). The receptors were sampled from a woman in her fifties or sixties who had recovered from COVID-19. Both conserved end residues are part of each CDR3. Each record gives: V gene, clone size, J gene, D gene, CDR3 protein, CDR3 DNA. A D gene is named only where the DNA matches it firmly. Expanded clones get a size class; other rows say once, few or many, or leave the size out.

TRBV4-2	.	TRBJ1-1	TRBD1	CASSPTGDAPLWTEAFF	TGTGCCAGCAGCCCGACAGGGGACGCCCCGTTATGGACTGAAGCTTTCTTT
TRBV24-1	.	TRBJ1-5	.	CATSESTGMSSQPQHF	TGTGCCACCAGTGAGTCGACAGGAATGAGTAGTCAGCCCCAGCATTTT
TRBV28	.	TRBJ2-7	TRBD2	CASSSTSSGRFYEQYF	TGTGCCAGCAGTTCTACTTCTAGCGGGAGGTTCTACGAGCAGTACTTC
TRBV5-4	once	TRBJ2-1	TRBD2	CASSSFSGSIYEQFF	TGTGCCAGCAGCTCATTTAGCGGGAGTATCTATGAGCAGTTCTTC
TRBV30	once	TRBJ1-6	.	CAWSGGDSPLHF	TGTGCCTGGAGTGGGGGGGATTCACCCCTCCACTTT
TRBV19	.	TRBJ2-2	TRBD1	CASSKRQGWTGELFF	TGTGCCAGTAGTAAACGACAGGGGTGGACCGGGGAGCTGTTTTTT
TRBV7-2	.	TRBJ1-6	.	CASSPGGGGNSPLHF	TGTGCCAGCAGCCCCGGAGGGGGGGGAAATTCACCCCTCCACTTT
TRBV12-3/TRBV12-4	.	TRBJ1-1	TRBD1	CASSWDRDEAFF	TGTGCCAGCAGTTGGGACAGAGATGAAGCTTTCTTT
TRBV30	once	TRBJ1-2	TRBD1	CAWSADRGYYGYTF	TGTGCCTGGAGCGCCGACAGGGGGTACTATGGCTACACCTTC
TRBV2	.	TRBJ1-2	TRBD1	CASSQGTGPSGYGYTF	TGTGCCAGCAGTCAGGGGACAGGGCCCTCGGGTTATGGCTACACCTTC